Listed below are T cell receptor beta chains from one sample, sequenced in a study of vaccination effects on CD4 cells after COVID-19. TCRdb's copy holds only in-frame clones and misses some; the assay was immunoSEQ multiplex PCR. The data show some 63,000 clones, under 80% seen once. Which antigens these TCRs recognize remains unknown. The material sequenced was CD4+ T cells from PBMCs cultured without peptide, taken before COVID-19 vaccination. These receptors were taken from a human donor who had a prior SARS-CoV-2 infection. Both conserved end residues are part of each CDR3. D genes are given only for firm matches. For some rows the clone size is stated as once, few or many, or as a class when expanded; others skip it.

clone size: -
CDR3 length: 15
V gene: TRBV5-6
J gene: TRBJ1-1
D gene: -
CDR3 protein: CASSFRGPSYSEAFF
CDR3 DNA: TGTGCCAGCAGCTTCAGGGGCCCCTCGTATAGTGAAGCTTTCTTT

clone size: few
CDR3 length: 15
V gene: TRBV5-4
J gene: TRBJ1-4
D gene: -
CDR3 protein: CASSKGGTTDEKLFF
CDR3 DNA: TGTGCCAGCAGCAAAGGAGGGACCACGGATGAAAAACTGTTTTTT

clone size: -
CDR3 length: 15
V gene: TRBV28
J gene: TRBJ2-7
D gene: TRBD2
CDR3 protein: CASSRLAGVSYEQYF
CDR3 DNA: TGTGCCAGCAGCCGACTGGCGGGGGTCTCCTACGAGCAGTACTTC

clone size: -
CDR3 length: 15
V gene: TRBV21-1
J gene: TRBJ2-4
D gene: -
CDR3 protein: CASSIDRGAKNIQYF
CDR3 DNA: TGTGCCAGCAGCATCGACAGGGGAGCCAAAAACATTCAGTACTTC

clone size: -
CDR3 length: 18
V gene: TRBV7-9
J gene: TRBJ1-1
D gene: TRBD1
CDR3 protein: CASSTNGQGLVVNTEAFF
CDR3 DNA: TGTGCCAGCAGCACCAACGGACAGGGGCTGGTGGTGAACACTGAAGCTTTCTTT

clone size: -
CDR3 length: 17
V gene: TRBV2
J gene: TRBJ1-4
D gene: -
CDR3 protein: CASSEGVVTGEREKLFF
CDR3 DNA: TGTGCCAGCAGTGAAGGGGTGGTGACAGGCGAACGTGAAAAACTGTTTTTT

clone size: few
CDR3 length: 12
V gene: TRBV3-1/TRBV3-2
J gene: TRBJ1-2
D gene: -
CDR3 protein: CASSQGFYGYTF
CDR3 DNA: TGTGCCAGCAGCCAAGGGTTCTATGGCTACACCTTC

clone size: once
CDR3 length: 13
V gene: TRBV18
J gene: TRBJ2-5
D gene: -
CDR3 protein: CASLQGFQETQYF
CDR3 DNA: TGTGCCAGCCTACAGGGATTCCAAGAGACCCAGTACTTC

clone size: -
CDR3 length: 16
V gene: TRBV28
J gene: TRBJ1-2
D gene: TRBD1
CDR3 protein: CAVSEYFPGTDYGYTF
CDR3 DNA: TGTGCCGTGTCCGAGTATTTTCCGGGGACAGACTATGGCTACACCTTC

clone size: -
CDR3 length: 13
V gene: TRBV18
J gene: TRBJ1-1
D gene: -
CDR3 protein: CASSETTDLRAFF
CDR3 DNA: TGTGCCAGCTCAGAAACGACGGACCTGAGGGCTTTCTTT

clone size: -
CDR3 length: 13
V gene: TRBV27
J gene: TRBJ2-7
D gene: -
CDR3 protein: CASSLYLGYEQYF
CDR3 DNA: TGTGCCAGCAGTTTGTATCTGGGCTACGAGCAGTACTTC

clone size: -
CDR3 length: 13
V gene: TRBV4-2
J gene: TRBJ1-6
D gene: -
CDR3 protein: CASSQESNSPLHF
CDR3 DNA: TGTGCCAGCAGCCAAGAATCCAATTCACCCCTCCACTTT

clone size: few
CDR3 length: 12
V gene: TRBV3-1/TRBV3-2
J gene: TRBJ1-6
D gene: -
CDR3 protein: CASSQDTRPLHF
CDR3 DNA: TGTGCCAGCAGCCAAGACACTCGGCCCCTCCACTTT

clone size: -
CDR3 length: 15
V gene: TRBV24-1
J gene: TRBJ2-3
D gene: -
CDR3 protein: CATSGGQGRADTQYF
CDR3 DNA: TGTGCCACCAGTGGAGGCCAGGGGAGGGCAGATACGCAGTATTTT